The source of this T cell receptor (beta chain) is a study of Graves' ophthalmopathy and Graves' hyperthyroidism. Pregnancy or lactation, uncontrolled infections and other autoimmune diseases were grounds for excluding patients. Comment on this clonotype: Its target is unknown.

The germline gives CDR1 SGHNT, CDR2 YENEEA. The germline V and J ends were trimmed by 5 bases and 6 bases, with 11 bases remaining between them. This CDR3 has 14 amino acids. RNA transcripts were the template, and TCR beta CDR3 regions were amplified from them. RT-PCR with HTBI primers came first, then second-round multiplex PCR. Each CDR3 protein gets one entry after TCRdb re-called the multiplex PCR reads with MiXCR. The table records hundreds of thousands of distinct CDR3 sequences, 20% to 25% of them present only once. Whole-study results and caveats: Forecasting of ophthalmopathy progression by the model achieved roughly 69% sensitivity and around 77% specificity.

This clonotype was sampled from a young woman with stable Graves' hyperthyroidism. The chain couples TRBV11-3 to TRBJ1-6; D ambiguous. The source material was peripheral blood. The CDR3 bases are TGTGCCAGCAGCCGAGCGGTGGGTAATTCACCCCTCCACTTT. Protein sequence: CASSRAVGNSPLHF. The full variable domain, in which reference TRBV11-3 and TRBJ1-6 provide the parts outside the CDR3, is EAGVVQSPRYKIIEKKQPVAFWCNPISGHNTLYWYLQNLGQGPELLIRYENEEAVDDSQLPKDRFSAERLKGVDSTLKIQPAELGDSAVYLCASSRAVGNSPLHFGNGTRLTVT.